What follows is one TCR beta chain and its context. This entry comes from a study of blood T cell repertoires in COVID-19. Looking at the study overall: Spain, Italy and the United States supplied samples that represented acute and convalescent COVID-19.

Germline values: CDR1 MNHEY, CDR2 SMNVEV (reference sequence). J gave up 5 bases and V 6 bases, and 13 bases lay outside the gene matches. This CDR3 region has 16 residues. Authors' analysis steps: Quantification of nucleated cells was approximated via reference gene primer amplification. Produced via immunoSEQ multiplex PCR; TCRdb's table is partial and in-frame only. V and J calls plus clone size are reproduced from that table; the DNA served to infer D and trimming. In the table there are fewer than 120,000 clones, less than 85% of which are singletons. This TCR was recovered from a woman older than 75 with acute or convalescent COVID-19. The chain uses TRBV27 and TRBJ2-7, with 10 bases identical to TRBD2. The sequencing sample was made of peripheral blood. CDR3 in amino acids: CASSLRAAGGLHEQYF. Written as DNA, the CDR3 is TGTGCCAGCAGCCTTAGGGCAGCGGGAGGGTTACACGAGCAGTACTTC.